The next 20 T cell receptor beta chains were all read from a single sample in a study of OX40 agonist ivuxolimab in advanced cancers. Only in-frame clones appear in the TCRdb table, and some are missing; sequencing was by immunoSEQ multiplex PCR. The profile shows roughly 63,000 clones, over 80% of them singletons. The sequenced sample was CD4+ or CD8+ T cells sorted from blood, obtained in a trial of the OX40 agonist ivuxolimab. Every receptor here comes from an adult with an advanced solid tumor such as melanoma, head and neck, liver or kidney cancer.

In DNA, the CDR3 is TGTGCCAGCAGCTTAGTCTTGGGGGGACAGGGGCACTACAATGAGCAGTTCTTC. This codes for CASSLVLGGQGHYNEQFF. J is TRBJ2-1 and V is TRBV7-9; TRBD1 matches 10 bases. This CDR3 region has 18 residues. The germline V gene encodes CDR1 SEHNR and CDR2 FQNEAQ (reference sequence). Unmatched junction bases numbered 9, after V lost 1 base and J lost 3 bases.

In this sample, this clone turned up once. The chain combines TRBV2 with TRBJ2-1; no firm D call. CDR1 and CDR2 from the germline V gene are SNHLY and FYNNEI. With 4 bases removed from V and 8 bases from J, the gap between germline ends came to 12 bases. The CDR3 loop spans 13 amino acids. The DNA of the CDR3 is TGTGCCAGCAGTGTCCGAGGAGTCGATGAGCAGTTCTTC. As protein: CASSVRGVDEQFF.

V and J are TRBV18 and TRBJ1-5; the D gene is possibly TRBD1 (5 bases). Germline V gene sequence: CDR1 KGHSH, CDR2 LQKENI. V shed 6 bases and J shed 6 bases, with 15 bases lying between them. The CDR3 totals 14 residues. The CDR3: CASSIDPGGQPQHF. CDR3 coding DNA: TGTGCCAGCTCCATAGATCCTGGGGGTCAGCCCCAGCATTTT.

The chain employs TRBV5-1 and TRBJ2-1, with D maybe TRBD2 (6 bases). Germline V lookup: CDR1 SGHRS, CDR2 YFSETQ. V dropped 4 bases and J dropped 6 bases, with 23 bases sitting between them. CDR3 length: 17 residues. The CDR3 DNA follows: TGCGCCAGCAGCGCCCAGCCGGGGGTCCAGGTTCGCAATGAGCAGTTCTTC. This codes for CASSAQPGVQVRNEQFF. Full variable domain (remainder filled in from reference TRBV5-1 and TRBJ2-1): KAGVTQTPRYLIKTRGQQVTLSCSPISGHRSVSWYQQTPGQGLQFLFEYFSETQRNKGNFPGRFSGRQFSNSRSEMNVSTLELGDSALYLCASSAQPGVQVRNEQFFGPGTRLTVL.

This clone was seen a few times. The chain has TRBV30 and TRBJ2-1; TRBD2 might be the D (6 bases). CDR3 size: 12 residues. V was cut by 2 bases and J by 8 bases, with 10 bases left in between. The germline V gene encodes CDR1 GTSNPN and CDR2 SVGIG (reference sequence). CDR3 in DNA: TGTGCCTGGAGTTGGGGGGTGGATGAGCAGTTCTTC. It translates to CAWSWGVDEQFF. The variable domain in full, completed from reference TRBV30 and TRBJ2-1, reads SQTIHQWPATLVQPVGSPLSLECTVEGTSNPNLYWYRQAAGRGLQLLFYSVGIGQISSEVPQNLSASRPQDRQFILSSKKLLLSDSGFYLCAWSWGVDEQFFGPGTRLTVL.

This clone was detected once. The chain is built from TRBV2 and TRBJ2-5, with 11 bases matching TRBD2. Germline values: CDR1 SNHLY, CDR2 FYNNEI. Trimming at V came to 3 bases and at J to 5 bases, leaving 5 bases not matched to a gene. The CDR3 is 15 amino acids. CDR3 sequence reads: CASSDLTSGDETQYF. In DNA, the CDR3 is TGTGCCAGCAGTGACCTGACTAGCGGGGATGAGACCCAGTACTTC.

The chain has TRBV7-9 and TRBJ1-1; unclear D gene. This CDR3 comprises 15 residues. V lost 1 base, J lost 1 base, and 10 bases lay in between. CDR1 is SEHNR, CDR2 FQNEAQ, per germline (reference sequence). DNA for the CDR3: TGTGCCAGCAGCTTAGGCCCCGGGCCGAACACTGAAGCTTTCTTT. Translated, it gives CASSLGPGPNTEAFF.

This chain uses TRBV7-8 with TRBJ2-7, with 7 nucleotides matching TRBD2. This CDR3 is built from 13 residues. Germline CDR1 reads SGHVS; CDR2 reads FQNEAQ. The V segment lost 5 bases and the J segment 4 bases; nucleotides outside the gene matches: 5. The CDR3 region is CASSGNGGYEQYF. The CDR3 bases are TGTGCCAGCAGCGGAAACGGGGGGTACGAGCAGTACTTC.

On this clone itself: The same CDR3 can be traced to other DNA sequences in this sample. The DNA of the CDR3 is TGTGCCAGCAGTTACTCGCGGACGGTCTCTGGAAACACCATATATTTT. Protein product: CASSYSRTVSGNTIYF. The V and J genes are TRBV6-5 and TRBJ1-3; D not certain. The CDR3 is 16 amino acids. Germline lookup yields CDR1 MNHEY and CDR2 SVGAGI. Trimming cost V 0 bases and J 0 bases, with 9 bases left between them.

As to this clone: One junction end disagrees with the germline gene, perhaps due to a read error. V and J are TRBV27 and TRBJ1-6; weak D call: TRBD1 (6 bases). This CDR3 has 15 residues. From germline, CDR1 is MNHEY and CDR2 SMNVEV (reference sequence). CDR3: CASRKGQGSDSPPHF. The CDR3 nucleotides are TGTGCCAGCAGGAAAGGTCAGGGGAGTGATTCACCCCCCCACTTT.

The chain is built from TRBV5-4 and TRBJ2-2, with D maybe TRBD2 (6 bases). CDR3 length: 16 amino acids. Germline V CDR1 and CDR2: SGHNT, YYREEE (reference sequence). V shed 4 bases and J shed 1 base, with 14 bases lying between them. This CDR3 is CASSPILAQNTGELFF. CDR3 in DNA: TGTGCCAGCAGCCCAATACTAGCACAGAACACCGGGGAGCTGTTTTTT.

This chain joins TRBV18 and TRBJ2-1, with D tentatively TRBD1 or TRBD2 (5 bases each). V was shortened by 6 bases and J by 0 bases, with 15 bases between the two germline ends. The length of the CDR3 is 16 residues. Germline V gene data show CDR1 as KGHSH and CDR2 as LQKENI. CDR3 DNA: TGTGCCAGCTCCCCCCAGGACGGGACCTCCTACAATGAGCAGTTCTTC. This gives the protein CASSPQDGTSYNEQFF.

V usage is TRBV18 and J usage is TRBJ2-7; TRBD1 matches at 9 bases. Trimming cost V 2 bases and J 1 base; bases outside gene matches: 6. The CDR3 runs 16 residues. From germline, CDR1 is KGHSH and CDR2 LQKENI. Here the CDR3 reads CASSPTGTGNSYEQYF. As DNA, the CDR3 is TGTGCCAGCTCACCAACCGGGACAGGGAATTCCTACGAGCAGTACTTC.

The V call is TRBV5-1, the J call TRBJ1-5; D not resolved. Germline CDR1 SGHRS, CDR2 YFSETQ. Trimming removed 1 base from V and 11 bases from J, with 13 bases in between. CDR3 length: 13 amino acids. The CDR3 DNA is TGCGCCAGCAGCTTGAACGGTGAAGGAGCCCAGCATTTT. Its protein is CASSLNGEGAQHF.

The gene calls are TRBV15 and TRBJ2-1; maybe TRBD1 (6 bases). Germline V lookup: CDR1 LNHNV, CDR2 YYDKDF (reference sequence). Trimming cost V 5 bases and J 0 bases, with 20 bases left between them. This CDR3 has 18 residues. This CDR3 reads CATSRGGHGLSSYNEQFF. In DNA, the CDR3 is TGTGCCACCAGCCGAGGGGGACACGGACTGAGCTCCTACAATGAGCAGTTCTTC.

Notes on this clone: Other DNA sequences in this specimen translate into the identical CDR3. J is TRBJ1-1 and V is TRBV19; no firm D call. Germline V gives CDR1 LNHDA, CDR2 SQIVND (reference sequence). The V end lost 6 bases, the J end lost 1 base, and 3 bases lay between the germline ends. CDR3 length equals 11 residues. The CDR3 spells CASRGNTEAFF. The CDR3 DNA is TGTGCCAGTAGAGGGAACACTGAAGCTTTCTTT.

This clone has more than one count but fewer than ten. The J gene is TRBJ1-6, the V gene TRBV18; 7 bases fit TRBD1. From germline, CDR1 is KGHSH and CDR2 LQKENI. V trimming: 3 bases; J trimming: 9 bases; junction bases outside the gene matches: 8. The CDR3 covers 15 residues. The CDR3 DNA follows: TGTGCCAGCTCACCGGGGACAGCGGCCACTTCACCCCTCCACTTT. This sequence encodes CASSPGTAATSPLHF. The whole variable domain, filled in from reference TRBV18 and TRBJ1-6, reads NAGVMQNPRHLVRRRGQEARLRCSPMKGHSHVYWYRQLPEEGLKFMVYLQKENIIDESGMPKERFSAEFPKEGPSILRIQQVVRGDSAAYFCASSPGTAATSPLHFGNGTRLTVT.

This clone was recorded only once. The germline gene is not matched at one end of the junction; a read error may be the cause. CDR3 sequence: CATSRVGPPGEGVF. CDR3 nucleotides: TGTGCCACCAGCAGAGTCGGACCACCGGGAGAAGGGGTCTTC. The V call is TRBV15, the J call TRBJ2-1, with a tentative D call TRBD2 (6 bases). Germline assignment: CDR1 LNHNV and CDR2 YYDKDF (reference sequence). The CDR3 has 14 amino acids.

The rearrangement uses TRBV5-8 and TRBJ1-2; 7 bases line up with TRBD1. The CDR3 contains 15 residues. Germline V gene lookup returns CDR1 SGHTS and CDR2 YDEGEE. The J segment lost 3 bases and the V segment lost 4 bases, leaving 9 bases of the junction unmatched. CDR3 amino acids: CASSLRDSAYYGYTF. The CDR3 DNA reads as TGTGCCAGCAGCCTACGGGACAGCGCCTACTATGGCTACACCTTC.

The chain has TRBV5-1 and TRBJ2-3, with 7 positions matching TRBD2. There are 17 residues in the CDR3. Germline CDR1 and CDR2: SGHRS and YFSETQ. V lost 6 bases and J lost 0; bases outside the gene matches: 13. CDR3 DNA sequence: TGCGCCAGCACCTCCTGGTCTAGCGGATCTAGCACAGATACGCAGTATTTT. Its protein is CASTSWSSGSSTDTQYF.